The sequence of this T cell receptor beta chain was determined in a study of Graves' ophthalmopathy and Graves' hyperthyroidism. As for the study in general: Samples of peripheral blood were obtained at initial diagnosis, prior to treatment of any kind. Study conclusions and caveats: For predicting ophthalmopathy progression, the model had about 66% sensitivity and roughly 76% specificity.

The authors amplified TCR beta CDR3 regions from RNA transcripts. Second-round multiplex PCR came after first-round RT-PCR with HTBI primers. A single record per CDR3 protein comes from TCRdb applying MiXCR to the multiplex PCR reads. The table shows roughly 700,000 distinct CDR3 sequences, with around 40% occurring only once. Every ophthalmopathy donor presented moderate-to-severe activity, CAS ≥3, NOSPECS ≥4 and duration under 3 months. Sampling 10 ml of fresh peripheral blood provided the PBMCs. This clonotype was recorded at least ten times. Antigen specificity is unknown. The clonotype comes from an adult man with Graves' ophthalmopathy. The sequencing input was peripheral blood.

The CDR3 spells CATTLGPRGGYTF. DNA for the CDR3: TGTGCCACCACCCTAGGACCCCGAGGAGGCTACACCTTC. The chain links TRBV24-1 to TRBJ1-2, with no clear D. This CDR3 contains 13 residues. The V and J ends lost 8 bases and 8 bases respectively, with 17 bases between them. CDR1 is KGHDR, CDR2 SFDVKD, per germline.